The 17 T cell receptor beta chains listed next were all sequenced from one sample in a study of blood T cells in healthy people across ages. A second PCR of about 7 to 12 cycles used a sample-barcoded 5' primer and a J-beta primer mix. One entry per CDR3 protein results from TCRdb running MiXCR on the 5' RACE reads. The sample gives some 670,000 distinct CDR3 sequences, 40% to 65% of which show up once; roughly 13% is in the top ten. Material: blood. These receptors all come from an elderly woman in good health.

The chain links TRBV12-3 or TRBV12-4 to TRBJ2-1, with D unclear. The CDR3 is 10 amino acids. V lost 5 bases and J 9 bases, leaving 5 bases between the germline ends. CDR3 sequence reads: CASSGIEQFF. CDR3 nucleotides: TGTGCCAGCAGTGGCATTGAGCAGTTCTTC.

This clonotype has only a few counts. With a much larger clone just one base away, this may be a read error. This rearrangement joins TRBV29-1 to TRBJ2-1; TRBD1 might be the D (6 bases). Germline loops: CDR1 SQVTM, CDR2 ANQGSEA. The CDR3 loop spans 11 amino acids. V lost 7 bases, J lost 8 bases, and 12 bases lay in between. As DNA, the CDR3 is TGCAGCGGGAGCAGGGGAGATGAGCAGTTCTTC. Protein product: CSGSRGDEQFF.

This clonotype was seen a handful of times. This chain joins TRBV20-1 and TRBJ1-6; 7 positions match TRBD1. The V gene end was trimmed by 0 bases and the J gene end by 10 bases; junction bases not matched to a gene: 6. The CDR3 totals 14 residues. Germline CDR1 reads DFQATT; CDR2 reads SNEGSKA (reference sequence). CDR3 in amino acids: CSAREGTVWSPLHF. CDR3 DNA: TGCAGTGCTAGAGAAGGGACAGTATGGTCACCCCTCCACTTT.

With regard to this clonotype: A much larger clone sits a single nucleotide away, making a read error possible. This chain links TRBV2 with TRBJ1-2, with 7 bases that match TRBD1. V shed 6 bases, J shed 4 bases, and the junction held 8 bases outside the gene matches. Germline CDR1 is SNHLY and CDR2 is FYNNEI. This CDR3 has 14 residues. The CDR3 here is CASRPDDRAYGYTF. The CDR3, as DNA: TGTGCCAGCAGGCCCGATGACAGGGCCTATGGCTACACCTTC.

The J gene is TRBJ2-1, the V gene TRBV20-1; D call uncertain. Germline CDR1 is DFQATT and CDR2 is SNEGSKA (reference sequence). This CDR3 has 12 residues. V lost 5 bases and J lost 4, with 9 bases in between. Here the CDR3 reads CSAPAEYNEQFF. CDR3 nucleotide sequence: TGCAGTGCTCCCGCGGAGTACAATGAGCAGTTCTTC.

This clonotype turned up a few times. This sequence joins TRBV10-3 and TRBJ1-2; D unresolved. CDR1 is ENHRY and CDR2 is SYGVKD in the germline V gene. The CDR3 is 14 amino acids. V lost 0 bases to trimming and J lost 8 bases, with 13 bases between them. CDR3 DNA sequence: TGTGCCATCAGTGAGTCACCCGCGGGTGGCGGCTACACCTTC. It specifies CAISESPAGGGYTF.

This chain uses TRBV4-1 with TRBJ1-1; D uncertain. The CDR3 is made up of 15 amino acids. V lost 0 bases and J lost 1, with 9 bases in between. The germline CDR1 and CDR2 sequences are MGHRA and YSYEKL. This CDR3 is CASSQEWRANTEAFF. The CDR3 bases are TGCGCCAGCAGCCAAGAATGGCGAGCGAACACTGAAGCTTTCTTT.

This chain uses TRBV7-8 with TRBJ1-2; D is undetermined. The V gene lost 1 base and the J gene lost 3 bases, with 12 bases spanning the gap. This CDR3 comprises 15 residues. The germline V gene has CDR1 SGHVS and CDR2 FQNEAQ. CDR3 sequence (DNA): TGTGCCAGCAGCTTAGTAGGCGGGAAGCACTATGGCTACACCTTC. This gives the protein CASSLVGGKHYGYTF.

The count of this clonotype is one. The genes are TRBV2 and TRBJ1-5; 9 bases match TRBD1. Per germline, CDR1 SNHLY and CDR2 FYNNEI. This CDR3 spans 15 amino acids. Unmatched junction bases numbered 6, after V lost 6 bases and J lost 3 bases. DNA for the CDR3: TGTGCCAGCAGGAGTTGGACAGGGGTCAATCAGCCCCAGCATTTT. Protein: CASRSWTGVNQPQHF. Full variable domain (rest looked up from reference TRBV2 and TRBJ1-5): EPEVTQTPSHQVTQMGQEVILRCVPISNHLYFYWYRQILGQKVEFLVSFYNNEISEKSEIFDDQFSVERPDGSNFTLKIRSTKLEDSAMYFCASRSWTGVNQPQHFGDGTRLSIL.

This sequence joins TRBV4-2 and TRBJ2-7; D is uncertain. Per germline, CDR1 LGHNA and CDR2 YNFKEQ. The CDR3 runs 15 residues. V was trimmed by 0 bases and J by 2 bases, leaving 11 bases between them. CDR3 sequence reads: CASSQDTRGPYEQYF. The CDR3 nucleotides are TGTGCCAGCAGCCAAGATACTCGAGGCCCCTACGAGCAGTACTTC.

This clonotype was seen only a few times. A read error may be the cause here, since a much bigger clone is one base away. The chain carries TRBV6-5 and TRBJ2-5; 12 bases align to TRBD2. The length of the CDR3 is 18 residues. The germline V gene encodes CDR1 MNHEY and CDR2 SVGAGI. V lost 0 bases to trimming and J lost 11 bases; unmatched junction nucleotides: 16. The CDR3 spells CASSYSLAGGQPRGEQYF. CDR3 in DNA: TGTGCCAGCAGTTACTCGCTAGCGGGGGGGCAACCGAGGGGTGAGCAGTACTTC.

This clonotype was observed at least ten times. The genes are TRBV9 and TRBJ2-4; possibly TRBD1 for D (5 bases). This CDR3 is built from 15 residues. Germline V gene sequence: CDR1 SGDLS, CDR2 YYNGEE. The V gene lost 4 bases and the J gene lost 8 bases, with 19 bases spanning the gap. The CDR3 region is CASSPNSGQTDIQYF. CDR3 DNA: TGTGCCAGCAGCCCAAACTCAGGACAAACGGACATTCAGTACTTC. The variable domain in full, completed from reference TRBV9 and TRBJ2-4, reads DSGVTQTPKHLITATGQRVTLRCSPRSGDLSVYWYQQSLDQGLQFLIQYYNGEERAKGNILERFSAQQFPDLHSELNLSSLELGDSALYFCASSPNSGQTDIQYFGAGTRLSVL.

The genes are TRBV20-1 and TRBJ2-4; D is perhaps TRBD2 (5 bases). The germline gives CDR1 DFQATT, CDR2 SNEGSKA (reference sequence). Trimming removed 6 bases from V and 9 bases from J, with 18 bases in between. The CDR3 totals 13 residues. The CDR3 loop is CSARGESVGIQYF. The CDR3 DNA follows: TGCAGTGCCCGGGGAGAGAGTGTGGGCATTCAGTACTTC.

This clonotype was detected only a few times. The CDR3 spells CASSLGQYNEQYF. In DNA, the CDR3 is TGTGCCAGCAGTTTAGGACAGTACAATGAGCAGTACTTC. This sequence joins TRBV12-3 or TRBV12-4 and TRBJ2-5; weak D call: TRBD1 (5 bases). The germline V and J ends were trimmed by 1 base and 11 bases, with 14 bases remaining between them. This CDR3 comprises 13 residues.

This clonotype came up a few times. The V gene is TRBV20-1, the J gene TRBJ2-3; 8 bases agree with TRBD1. The length of the CDR3 is 15 residues. Germline values: CDR1 DFQATT, CDR2 SNEGSKA (reference sequence). The J segment lost 5 bases and the V segment lost 6 bases, leaving 13 bases of the junction unmatched. The CDR3 reads CSATRTGISQDTQYF. CDR3 DNA: TGCAGTGCAACCCGGACAGGGATTAGTCAAGATACGCAGTATTTT.

This chain links TRBV9 with TRBJ1-6; TRBD1 matches at 10 bases. CDR3 size: 14 residues. Germline lookup yields CDR1 SGDLS and CDR2 YYNGEE. V lost 4 bases and J lost 7; bases outside the gene matches: 2. As DNA, the CDR3 is TGTGCCAGCAGCAGACAGGGGGCCAATTCACCCCTCCACTTT. It specifies CASSRQGANSPLHF.

This clonotype was detected many times. The chain links TRBV5-1 to TRBJ1-6; the match to TRBD1 covers 8 bases. V gave up 0 bases and J gave up 10 bases; unmatched junction bases: 6. Germline V gives CDR1 SGHRS, CDR2 YFSETQ. The CDR3 contains 15 residues. The CDR3 region is CASSLEDRVISPLHF. The CDR3 bases are TGCGCCAGCAGCTTGGAGGACAGGGTCATATCACCCCTCCACTTT.